These 28 T cell receptor beta chains were sequenced from one sample in a study of blood T cell repertoires in COVID-19. Measured with immunoSEQ multiplex PCR; TCRdb has only the in-frame clones, and not every one. Among about 300,000 clones listed, about 88% were seen once. Sequencing used peripheral blood. These receptors all come from a man aged 70-80 years with acute or convalescent COVID-19.

The chain has TRBV15 and TRBJ1-3, with 8 bases that match TRBD1. The trim removed 2 bases at V and 0 bases at J, leaving 6 bases unmatched. The CDR3 runs to 17 residues. The germline V gene encodes CDR1 LNHNV and CDR2 YYDKDF (reference sequence). In DNA form, the CDR3 reads TGTGCCACCAGCAGACCCAGACAGGGGATCTCTGGAAACACCATATATTTT. It yields the protein CATSRPRQGISGNTIYF.

J is TRBJ1-3 and V is TRBV5-4; unclear D gene. This CDR3 spans 16 amino acids. Germline lookup yields CDR1 SGHNT and CDR2 YYREEE (reference sequence). Trimming pared 5 bases from V and 0 bases from J, leaving 15 bases between. The CDR3 DNA reads TGTGCCAGCAGTAGAGATGCAGGATTCTCTGGAAACACCATATATTTT. Protein product: CASSRDAGFSGNTIYF.

The chain uses TRBV7-9 and TRBJ2-3; D is unresolved. The CDR3 is 14 residues long. CDR1 SEHNR and CDR2 FQNEAQ come from the germline V gene (reference sequence). V lost 1 base and J 9 bases, leaving 14 bases between the germline ends. CDR3 DNA: TGTGCCAGCAGCTTAGACCAGGCCTTTGAAACGCAGTATTTT. Its protein is CASSLDQAFETQYF.

The V gene is TRBV7-8, the J gene TRBJ2-7, with D tentatively TRBD2 (6 bases). The CDR3 is 22 residues long. The germline V gene has CDR1 SGHVS and CDR2 FQNEAQ. With 0 bases removed from V and 4 bases from J, the gap between germline ends came to 34 bases. CDR3 amino acids: CASSLAISGYLGGMARGYEQYF. The CDR3 coding sequence is TGTGCCAGCAGCTTAGCGATATCGGGGTATCTGGGGGGAATGGCCCGAGGGTACGAGCAGTACTTC.

This sequence joins TRBV10-3 and TRBJ1-2, with D uncertain. Germline V gene sequence: CDR1 ENHRY, CDR2 SYGVKD. V was pared by 1 base and J by 2 bases, with 8 bases between. There are 14 residues in the CDR3. The CDR3 sequence: CAISELTGNYGYTF. CDR3 nucleotides: TGTGCCATCAGTGAGTTGACGGGAAACTATGGCTACACCTTC.

The CDR3 region has the DNA TGTGCCAGCAGGCGGAATGAGCAGTTCTTC. Amino acids: CASRRNEQFF. J is TRBJ2-1 and V is TRBV2; D gene ambiguous. The CDR3 is 10 residues long. Germline CDR1 is SNHLY and CDR2 is FYNNEI. V was cut by 6 bases and J by 7 bases, with 4 bases left in between.

The V and J genes are TRBV28 and TRBJ1-1, with D maybe TRBD1 (5 bases). Germline V gene lookup returns CDR1 MDHEN and CDR2 SYDVKM. V lost 3 bases and J lost 5, with 13 bases in between. The CDR3 totals 14 residues. The CDR3, as DNA: TGTGCCAGCAGTTTTCAAGGGGTACGAACTGAAGCTTTCTTT. This encodes CASSFQGVRTEAFF.

This sequence joins TRBV24-1 and TRBJ2-4, with D maybe TRBD2 (6 bases). CDR1 and CDR2 from the germline V gene are KGHDR and SFDVKD. This CDR3 region has 13 residues. Trimming took off 5 bases at V and 6 bases at J, with 10 bases between the two ends. CDR3 sequence reads: CATSAEGGNIQYF. The CDR3 DNA is TGTGCCACCAGTGCGGAGGGCGGAAACATTCAGTACTTC.

The J gene is TRBJ1-1, the V gene TRBV28, with 9 bases that match TRBD1. With 1 base clipped from V and 0 bases from J, the junction kept 6 bases outside the gene matches. Germline CDR1 MDHEN, CDR2 SYDVKM. The CDR3 loop spans 17 amino acids. The CDR3 nucleotides are TGTGCCAGCAGTTTATCCGGACAGGGGAGGATGAACACTGAAGCTTTCTTT. Encoded protein: CASSLSGQGRMNTEAFF.

V is TRBV4-3 and J is TRBJ1-1; a possible D gene is TRBD1 (5 bases). This CDR3 contains 16 residues. Germline values: CDR1 LGHNA, CDR2 YSLEER. Trimming took 5 bases from V and 1 from J, leaving 17 bases between them. The CDR3 loop reads CASSSGAGVGNTEAFF. The DNA for the CDR3 is TGCGCCAGCAGCTCCGGAGCGGGGGTTGGGAACACTGAAGCTTTCTTT.

The J gene is TRBJ2-7, the V gene TRBV28, with TRBD2 matching 12 bases. J gave up 5 bases and V 3 bases, and 11 bases lay outside the gene matches. The CDR3 covers 17 residues. Germline values: CDR1 MDHEN, CDR2 SYDVKM. The CDR3 region has the DNA TGTGCCAGCAGTTTTCAGGCTAGCGGGAGGGAAGCGCACGAGCAGTACTTC. Amino acids: CASSFQASGREAHEQYF.

The chain uses TRBV3-1 (or the pseudogene TRBV3-2) and TRBJ2-1, with TRBD2 identical over 10 bases. Germline CDR1 LGHDT, CDR2 YNNKEL (reference sequence). The CDR3 length is 16 residues. After removal of 4 bases from V and 10 bases from J, the junction contained 13 bases not matched to a gene. The CDR3 sequence: CASSRPSAGGLGEQFF. In DNA form, the CDR3 reads TGTGCCAGCAGCCGCCCCTCAGCGGGAGGGCTGGGAGAGCAGTTCTTC.

As for this clone: The identical CDR3 is also encoded by other nucleotide sequences in the sample. This chain uses TRBV28 with TRBJ1-2, with a weak D call TRBD1 (6 bases). CDR1 and CDR2 from the germline V gene are MDHEN and SYDVKM. CDR3 length: 13 residues. The V gene lost 2 bases and the J gene lost 2 bases, with 6 bases spanning the gap. The CDR3 coding sequence is TGTGCCAGCAGTTTAGGACAGAACTATGGCTACACCTTC. As protein: CASSLGQNYGYTF.

This clone was seen more than once but under ten times. The chain has TRBV6-1 and TRBJ2-1; a possible D gene is TRBD2 (5 bases). The CDR3 extends over 18 amino acids. Between the trimmed V and J ends, which lost 2 bases and 1 base, there was a span of 18 bases. The germline V gene has CDR1 MNHNS and CDR2 SASEGT. The DNA for the CDR3 is TGTGCCAGCAGTGAATTTTACCCCGGAAGGAGGTCCTACAATGAGCAGTTCTTC. It encodes CASSEFYPGRRSYNEQFF.

The chain recombines TRBV20-1 with TRBJ2-3; tentatively, D is TRBD2 (5 bases). CDR1 and CDR2 from the germline V gene are DFQATT and SNEGSKA (reference sequence). The CDR3 extends over 10 amino acids. V was pared by 6 bases and J by 6 bases, with 7 bases between. The CDR3 DNA is TGCAGTGCAAGGAGGGATACGCAGTATTTT. Its translation: CSARRDTQYF.

V gene TRBV7-2 combines with J gene TRBJ2-3; 12 nucleotides match TRBD2. The CDR3 is 15 residues long. V lost 2 bases and J lost 6; bases outside the gene matches: 3. Germline CDR1 reads SGHTA; CDR2 reads FQGNSA. The CDR3 sequence: CASSLRLAGADTQYF. In DNA form, the CDR3 reads TGTGCCAGCAGCTTAAGACTAGCGGGAGCGGATACGCAGTATTTT.

The chain links TRBV6-5 to TRBJ1-4; a weak D match, TRBD1 (6 bases). Trimming shortened V by 6 bases and J by 6 bases, and 17 bases separated the two germline ends. Per the germline V gene, CDR1 is MNHEY and CDR2 is SVGAGI. CDR3 length equals 15 residues. The DNA of the CDR3 is TGTGCCAGCAGGCTCAGGGGCCTGAAAGATGAAAAACTGTTTTTT. Amino acid sequence: CASRLRGLKDEKLFF.

This chain uses TRBV5-8 with TRBJ1-4; D is perhaps TRBD1 (5 bases). V lost 5 bases and J 8 bases, leaving 22 bases between the germline ends. The CDR3 sequence is 16 residues long. The germline gives CDR1 SGHTS, CDR2 YDEGEE. The CDR3 loop is CASRLIRAGVREKLFF. DNA for the CDR3: TGTGCCAGCAGACTGATCAGGGCGGGGGTGCGCGAAAAACTGTTTTTT.

The rearrangement uses TRBV5-1 and TRBJ1-4; D remains ambiguous. Looked up from germline, CDR1 is SGHRS and CDR2 is YFSETQ. CDR3 length: 14 amino acids. Trimming removed 0 bases from V and 4 bases from J, with 7 bases in between. CDR3 in amino acids: CASSLGANNEKLFF. DNA for the CDR3: TGCGCCAGCAGCTTGGGTGCTAATAATGAAAAACTGTTTTTT.

The chain is built from TRBV24-1 and TRBJ2-7; 8 nucleotides line up with TRBD1. The trim removed 1 base at V and 2 bases at J, leaving 9 bases unmatched. The CDR3 has 17 residues. The germline V gene has CDR1 KGHDR and CDR2 SFDVKD. The CDR3 DNA is TGTGCCACCAGTGATTTTGTAGTGACAGGGGTCGCCTACGAGCAGTACTTC. This gives the protein CATSDFVVTGVAYEQYF.

The genes are TRBV19 and TRBJ1-4; 10 nucleotides match TRBD1. CDR3 length: 18 residues. The V gene end was trimmed by 7 bases and the J gene end by 7 bases; junction bases not matched to a gene: 18. Germline V gene lookup returns CDR1 LNHDA and CDR2 SQIVND (reference sequence). The CDR3 protein is CASTSPRPGTGVREKLFF. The DNA for the CDR3 is TGTGCCAGTACCTCCCCCCGGCCCGGGACAGGGGTTCGTGAAAAACTGTTTTTT. The whole variable domain, filled in from reference TRBV19 and TRBJ1-4, reads DGGITQSPKYLFRKEGQNVTLSCEQNLNHDAMYWYRQDPGQGLRLIYYSQIVNDFQKGDIAEGYSVSREKKESFPLTVTSAQKNPTAFYLCASTSPRPGTGVREKLFFGSGTQLSVL.

The genes are TRBV28 and TRBJ2-7, with 12 bases fitting TRBD1. V trimming: 5 bases; J trimming: 4 bases; junction bases outside the gene matches: 9. The CDR3 consists of 16 residues. Germline V CDR1 and CDR2: MDHEN, SYDVKM. The CDR3 nucleotides read TGTGCCAGCAGTCCCATACGGGACAGGGGGCGGTACGAGCAGTACTTC. Translation gives CASSPIRDRGRYEQYF.

The chain carries TRBV7-2 and TRBJ1-5; 8 bases are shared with TRBD1. Looked up from germline, CDR1 is SGHTA and CDR2 is FQGNSA. Trimming cost V 5 bases and J 5 bases; bases outside gene matches: 5. This CDR3 has 14 amino acids. This chain's CDR3 is CASSLTGDYQPQHF. As DNA, the CDR3 is TGTGCCAGCAGCCTGACAGGGGACTATCAGCCCCAGCATTTT. Looking up the rest from reference TRBV7-2 and TRBJ1-5 gives the full variable domain: GAGVSQSPSNKVTEKGKDVELRCDPISGHTALYWYRQSLGQGLEFLIYFQGNSAPDKSGLPSDRFSAERTGGSVSTLTIQRTQQEDSAVYLCASSLTGDYQPQHFGDGTRLSIL.

This clone was found once. This chain links TRBV4-2 with TRBJ2-5; the match to TRBD2 covers 7 bases. V was clipped by 2 bases and J by 2 bases; unmatched bases: 2. This CDR3 has 14 residues. Germline V gives CDR1 LGHNA, CDR2 YNFKEQ. Here the CDR3 DNA reads TGTGCCAGCAGCCAAAGCGGGATTCAAGAGACCCAGTACTTC. Amino acid sequence: CASSQSGIQETQYF.

This chain connects TRBV5-1 to TRBJ2-2, with TRBD2 as a possible D gene (5 bases). CDR1 and CDR2 from the germline V gene are SGHRS and YFSETQ. V was shortened by 1 base and J by 6 bases, with 13 bases between the two germline ends. This CDR3 is built from 15 residues. The CDR3 DNA reads as TGCGCCAGCAGCTTGTCGGGGTTGGTCGCCGGGGAGCTGTTTTTT. As protein: CASSLSGLVAGELFF.

This clone was observed a single time. The chain carries TRBV28 and TRBJ1-1; 7 nucleotides match TRBD1. The J segment lost 4 bases and the V segment lost 5 bases, leaving 7 bases of the junction unmatched. This CDR3 region has 14 residues. Per germline, CDR1 MDHEN and CDR2 SYDVKM. The CDR3 nucleotides are TGTGCCAGCAGTCCCCACAGGGGATCCACTGAAGCTTTCTTT. This translates into CASSPHRGSTEAFF.

The V call is TRBV6-2 or TRBV6-3, the J call TRBJ2-5, with 14 bases matching TRBD2. The CDR3 covers 17 residues. J lost 5 bases, V lost 0 bases, and 5 bases had no gene match. Germline V gene sequence: CDR1 MNHEY, CDR2 SVGEGT. CDR3 DNA sequence: TGTGCCAGCAGTTACTCAAGACTAGCGGGAGGGTTGGAGACCCAGTACTTC. This encodes CASSYSRLAGGLETQYF.

For the CDR3, the DNA is TGCGCCAGCAGCCAAGGCAGGGCGCCGGACGAGCAGTACTTC. Amino acid sequence: CASSQGRAPDEQYF. V gene TRBV4-1 combines with J gene TRBJ2-7; tentatively, D is TRBD1 (5 bases). In germline, CDR1 is MGHRA, CDR2 YSYEKL. Deletions cut 1 base from V and 5 bases from J, with 12 bases between. CDR3 length: 14 residues.